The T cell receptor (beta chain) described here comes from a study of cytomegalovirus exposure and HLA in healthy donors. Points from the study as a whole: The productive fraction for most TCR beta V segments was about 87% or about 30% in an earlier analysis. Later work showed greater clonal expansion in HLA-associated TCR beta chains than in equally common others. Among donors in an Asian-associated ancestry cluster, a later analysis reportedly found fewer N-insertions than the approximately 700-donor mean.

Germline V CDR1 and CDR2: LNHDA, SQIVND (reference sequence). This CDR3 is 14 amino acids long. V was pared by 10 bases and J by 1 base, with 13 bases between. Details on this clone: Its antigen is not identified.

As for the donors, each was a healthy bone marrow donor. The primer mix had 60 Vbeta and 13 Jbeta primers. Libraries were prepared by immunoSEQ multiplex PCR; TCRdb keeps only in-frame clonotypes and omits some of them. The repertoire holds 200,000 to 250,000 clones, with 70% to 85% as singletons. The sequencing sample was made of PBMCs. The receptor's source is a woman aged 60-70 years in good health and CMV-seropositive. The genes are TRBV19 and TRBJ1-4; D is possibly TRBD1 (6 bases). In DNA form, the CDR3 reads TGTGCCACCTCACTACAGGGAACTAATGAAAAACTGTTTTTT. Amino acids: CATSLQGTNEKLFF.